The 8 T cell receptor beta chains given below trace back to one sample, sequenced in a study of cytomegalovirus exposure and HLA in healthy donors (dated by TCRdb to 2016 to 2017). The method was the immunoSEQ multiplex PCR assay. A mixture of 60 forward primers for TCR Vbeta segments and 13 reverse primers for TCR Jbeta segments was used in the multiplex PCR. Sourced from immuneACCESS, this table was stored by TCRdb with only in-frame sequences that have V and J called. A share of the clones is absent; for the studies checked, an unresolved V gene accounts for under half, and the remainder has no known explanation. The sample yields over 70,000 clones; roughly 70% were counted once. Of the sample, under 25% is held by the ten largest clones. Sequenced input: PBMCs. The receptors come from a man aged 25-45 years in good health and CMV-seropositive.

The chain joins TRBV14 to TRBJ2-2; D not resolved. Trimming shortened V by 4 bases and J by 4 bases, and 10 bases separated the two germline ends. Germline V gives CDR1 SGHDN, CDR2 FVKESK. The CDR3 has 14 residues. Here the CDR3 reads CASSPHSTTGELFF. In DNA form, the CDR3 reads TGTGCCAGCAGCCCCCACAGTACCACCGGGGAGCTGTTTTTT.

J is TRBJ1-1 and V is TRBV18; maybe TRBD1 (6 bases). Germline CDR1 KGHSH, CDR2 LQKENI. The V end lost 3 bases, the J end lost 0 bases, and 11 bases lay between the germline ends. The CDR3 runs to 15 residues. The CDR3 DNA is TGTGCCAGCTCACCCTTCGACAGGATGAACACTGAAGCTTTCTTT. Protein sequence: CASSPFDRMNTEAFF.

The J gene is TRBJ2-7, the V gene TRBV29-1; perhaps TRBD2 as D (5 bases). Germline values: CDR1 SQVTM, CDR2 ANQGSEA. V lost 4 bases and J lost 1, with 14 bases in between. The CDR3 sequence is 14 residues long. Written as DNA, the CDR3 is TGCAGCGTTGGGGTCCTATCGGGATCCTACGAGCAGTACTTC. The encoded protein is CSVGVLSGSYEQYF.

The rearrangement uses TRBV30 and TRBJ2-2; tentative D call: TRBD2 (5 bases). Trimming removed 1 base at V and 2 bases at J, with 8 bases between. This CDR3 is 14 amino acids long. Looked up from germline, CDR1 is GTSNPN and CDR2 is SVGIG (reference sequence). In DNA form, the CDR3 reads TGTGCCTGGAGTGGGTCGGGAAACACCGGGGAGCTGTTTTTT. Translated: CAWSGSGNTGELFF.

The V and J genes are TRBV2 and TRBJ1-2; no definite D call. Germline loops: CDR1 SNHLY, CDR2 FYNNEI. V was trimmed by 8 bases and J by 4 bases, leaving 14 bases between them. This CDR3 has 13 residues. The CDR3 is CASGFRGTYGYTF. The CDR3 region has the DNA TGTGCCAGCGGGTTTCGGGGAACCTATGGCTACACCTTC. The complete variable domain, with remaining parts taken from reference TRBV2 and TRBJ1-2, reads EPEVTQTPSHQVTQMGQEVILRCVPISNHLYFYWYRQILGQKVEFLVSFYNNEISEKSEIFDDQFSVERPDGSNFTLKIRSTKLEDSAMYFCASGFRGTYGYTFGSGTRLTVV.

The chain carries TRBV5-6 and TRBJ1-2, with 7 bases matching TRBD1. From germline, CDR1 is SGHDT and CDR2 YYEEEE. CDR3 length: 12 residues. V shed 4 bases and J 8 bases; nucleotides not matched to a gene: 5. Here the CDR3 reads CASSTGQFGYTF. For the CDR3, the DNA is TGTGCCAGCAGCACGGGACAGTTCGGCTACACCTTC.

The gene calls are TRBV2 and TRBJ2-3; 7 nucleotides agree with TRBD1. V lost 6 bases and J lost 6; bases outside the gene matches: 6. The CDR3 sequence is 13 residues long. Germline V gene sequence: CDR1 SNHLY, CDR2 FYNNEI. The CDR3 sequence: CASRGQLGDTQYF. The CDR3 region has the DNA TGTGCCAGCAGGGGACAGTTGGGGGATACGCAGTATTTT.

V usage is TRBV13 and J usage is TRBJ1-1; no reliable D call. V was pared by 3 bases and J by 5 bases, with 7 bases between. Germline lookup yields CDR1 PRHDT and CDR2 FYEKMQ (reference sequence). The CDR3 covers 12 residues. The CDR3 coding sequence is TGTGCCAGCAGCTTCGGGGAAACTGAAGCTTTCTTT. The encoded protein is CASSFGETEAFF.